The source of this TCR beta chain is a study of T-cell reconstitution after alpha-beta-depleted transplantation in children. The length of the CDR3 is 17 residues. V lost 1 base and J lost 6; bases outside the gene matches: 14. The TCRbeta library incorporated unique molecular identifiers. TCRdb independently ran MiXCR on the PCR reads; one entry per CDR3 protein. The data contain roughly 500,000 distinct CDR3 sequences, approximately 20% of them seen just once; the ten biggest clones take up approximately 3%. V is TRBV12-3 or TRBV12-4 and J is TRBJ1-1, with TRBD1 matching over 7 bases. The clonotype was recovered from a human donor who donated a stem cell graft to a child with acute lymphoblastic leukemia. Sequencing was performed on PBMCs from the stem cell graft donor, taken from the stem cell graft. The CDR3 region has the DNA TGTGCCAGCAGTTTAGTGGGGAGGGGTAGGGGGCATCCTGAAGCTTTCTTT. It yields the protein CASSLVGRGRGHPEAFF.